These 32 T cell receptor beta chains were sequenced from one sample in a study of T cell repertoires in cytomegalovirus infection. TCRdb passed the reads through MiXCR, listing each CDR3 protein once. The sample lists around 530,000 distinct CDR3 sequences; 26% were seen once. The specimen was PBMCs. These receptors all stem from a human donor in good health (CMV status not recorded). Some clones in this sample may be carry-over from other donors' samples.

This clonotype occurred many times. V is TRBV7-6 and J is TRBJ2-1; D possibly uses TRBD1 or TRBD2 (7 bases each). The ends were cut back, 4 bases at V and 0 bases at J, with 28 bases in the middle. This CDR3 spans 21 amino acids. Germline V gene lookup returns CDR1 SGHVS and CDR2 FNYEAQ. The CDR3 DNA sequence: TGTGCCAGCAGCTGGACGAGGGGGGGAAAAAAAGGGGGCTTCTCCTACAATGAGCAGTTCTTC. It translates to CASSWTRGGKKGGFSYNEQFF.

About this clonotype itself: A read error may produce the germline difference seen at one junction end. V and J are TRBV11-2 and TRBJ2-1, with 13 nucleotides matching TRBD2. CDR1 is SGHAT and CDR2 is FQNNGV in the germline V gene. This CDR3 is built from 16 residues. CDR3 coding DNA: TGTGCCAGCAGCAAGGGACTAGCGGGGACGGGTAATGGGCAGTTCTTC. Its translation is CASSKGLAGTGNGQFF.

This clonotype appeared a few times. The V and J genes are TRBV5-4 and TRBJ2-1; 16 bases fit TRBD2. The germline V gene has CDR1 SGHNT and CDR2 YYREEE (reference sequence). The CDR3 has 17 amino acids. V shed 4 bases, J shed 3 bases, and the junction held 4 bases outside the gene matches. In DNA form, the CDR3 reads TGTGCCAGCAGCGGGGGACTAGCGGGAGGGGTCTACAATGAGCAGTTCTTC. It codes for CASSGGLAGGVYNEQFF.

This clonotype has a handful of counts. As DNA, the CDR3 is TGCGCCAGCAGTGATCCGAGTGGGGGGTACACTGAAGCTTTCTTT. It codes for CASSDPSGGYTEAFF. The J gene is TRBJ1-1, the V gene TRBV10-1, with a possible D match to TRBD1 (5 bases). The V gene's germline CDR1 is WNHNN and CDR2 SYGVQD (reference sequence). The CDR3 spans 15 residues. V was trimmed by 3 bases and J by 3 bases, leaving 14 bases between them.

This chain connects TRBV18 to TRBJ2-3; the match to TRBD1 covers 7 bases. From germline, CDR1 is KGHSH and CDR2 LQKENI. The V gene end was trimmed by 2 bases and the J gene end by 2 bases; junction bases not matched to a gene: 10. This CDR3 has 17 amino acids. This CDR3 is CASSPDRERAYTDTQYF. The DNA of the CDR3 is TGTGCCAGCTCACCAGACAGGGAGCGCGCTTACACAGATACGCAGTATTTT. Filled out from reference TRBV18 and TRBJ2-3, the complete variable domain reads NAGVMQNPRHLVRRRGQEARLRCSPMKGHSHVYWYRQLPEEGLKFMVYLQKENIIDESGMPKERFSAEFPKEGPSILRIQQVVRGDSAAYFCASSPDRERAYTDTQYFGPGTRLTVL.

This clonotype was recorded a few times. V gene TRBV6-2 or TRBV6-3 combines with J gene TRBJ2-2; D is unclear. CDR1 and CDR2 from the germline V gene are MNHEY and SVGEGT. V lost 6 bases and J 0 bases, leaving 14 bases between the germline ends. The CDR3 runs 16 residues. The CDR3 nucleotides are TGTGCCAGCAGGGGTTTAAGCGTCCCGAACACCGGGGAGCTGTTTTTT. It specifies CASRGLSVPNTGELFF.

This clonotype was seen ten or more times. The genes are TRBV6-1 and TRBJ2-3; TRBD2 agrees at 13 bases. J was trimmed by 5 bases and V by 6 bases; bases with no gene match: 8. This CDR3 is built from 16 residues. CDR1 and CDR2 from the germline V gene are MNHNS and SASEGT. The CDR3, as DNA: TGTGCCAGCAGCAAACTAGCGGGAGGGCCAAAAGATACGCAGTATTTT. Residues: CASSKLAGGPKDTQYF.

The chain couples TRBV3-1 to TRBJ2-7, with 8 bases lining up with TRBD2. The junction had 8 bases not matched to a gene; V was cut back by 0 bases and J by 10 bases. This CDR3 has 14 amino acids. From germline, CDR1 is LGHDT and CDR2 YNNKEL (reference sequence). CDR3 protein: CASSQEGVSGRQYV. The DNA of the CDR3 is TGTGCCAGCAGCCAAGAAGGGGTGAGCGGGAGACAGTACGTC.

This chain links TRBV12-5 with TRBJ1-5; D perhaps matches TRBD1 (6 bases). Germline CDR1 is LGHNT and CDR2 is FRNRAP. V lost 0 bases and J 4 bases, leaving 13 bases between the germline ends. This CDR3 has 16 amino acids. CDR3 in DNA: TGTGCTAGTGGTTTGGTAGACACAGGGCGGAATCAGCCCCAGCATTTT. It codes for CASGLVDTGRNQPQHF.

V gene TRBV4-1 combines with J gene TRBJ1-4; D is perhaps TRBD1 (5 bases). Trimming removed 1 base at V and 8 bases at J, with 14 bases between. CDR1 and CDR2 from the germline V gene are MGHRA and YSYEKL. The CDR3 length is 15 residues. The DNA of the CDR3 is TGCGCCAGCAGCCAAGTACGGGGGAGCGGCGAAAAACTGTTTTTT. This sequence encodes CASSQVRGSGEKLFF.

There are a few counts of this clonotype. The chain couples TRBV7-2 to TRBJ1-1; D not resolved. CDR3 size: 14 residues. From germline, CDR1 is SGHTA and CDR2 FQGNSA. Between the trimmed V and J ends, which lost 1 base and 8 bases, there was a span of 14 bases. The CDR3 region is CASSLVMGRAEAFF. The CDR3 DNA is TGTGCCAGCAGCTTAGTGATGGGCCGGGCAGAAGCTTTCTTT.

V gene TRBV7-9 combines with J gene TRBJ2-1; D is undetermined. Germline V gene sequence: CDR1 SEHNR, CDR2 FQNEAQ (reference sequence). Trimming stripped 2 bases from V and 7 bases from J, with 6 bases between. This CDR3 spans 12 amino acids. For the CDR3, the DNA is TGTGCCAGCAGCTTACTGGAGAATGAGCAGTTCTTC. It yields the protein CASSLLENEQFF.

On this clonotype: A read error may be the cause here, since a much bigger clone is one base away. This chain links TRBV28 with TRBJ2-1; D not resolved. V was pared by 8 bases and J by 3 bases, with 11 bases between. Germline CDR1 reads MDHEN; CDR2 reads SYDVKM. The CDR3 runs 13 residues. Here the CDR3 DNA reads TGTGCCAGCGGTTCGGAAGTCTACAATGAGCAGTTCTTC. This translates into CASGSEVYNEQFF.

In this sample, this clonotype turned up a few times. The chain joins TRBV25-1 to TRBJ2-7; D is unresolved. In germline, CDR1 is MGHDK, CDR2 SYGVNS. The germline V and J ends were trimmed by 4 bases and 4 bases, with 8 bases remaining between them. The CDR3 spans 12 residues. The CDR3 loop reads CASSGNGYEQYF. CDR3 bases: TGTGCCAGCAGTGGGAACGGTTACGAGCAGTACTTC.

This clonotype was picked up a small number of times. This CDR3 is CASSLGQGARNTIYF. In nucleotides, the CDR3 is TGTGCCAGCAGTTTAGGGCAGGGCGCCAGAAACACCATATATTTT. The chain links TRBV12-3 or TRBV12-4 to TRBJ1-3; possible D gene TRBD1, 5 bases. This CDR3 comprises 15 residues. The V end was cut by 1 base, the J end by 5 bases, with 12 bases between.

This chain joins TRBV9 and TRBJ2-5; D call uncertain. In germline, CDR1 is SGDLS, CDR2 YYNGEE. The V end was cut by 0 bases, the J end by 5 bases, with 8 bases between. The CDR3 runs to 13 residues. The CDR3 here is CASSVVGWETQYF. CDR3 coding DNA: TGTGCCAGCAGCGTAGTTGGATGGGAGACCCAGTACTTC.

This clonotype was observed a few times. The J gene is TRBJ2-1, the V gene TRBV30; D call uncertain. The CDR3 is 12 residues long. Germline CDR1 is GTSNPN and CDR2 is SVGIG (reference sequence). Between the trimmed V and J ends, which lost 1 base and 7 bases, there was a span of 8 bases. For the CDR3, the DNA is TGTGCCTGGAGTGCTGCGCGAAATGAGCAGTTCTTC. Amino acid sequence: CAWSAARNEQFF.

V gene TRBV30 combines with J gene TRBJ2-1; TRBD1 agrees at 9 bases. V was clipped by 5 bases and J by 4 bases; unmatched bases: 9. This CDR3 region has 15 residues. From germline, CDR1 is GTSNPN and CDR2 SVGIG (reference sequence). The CDR3 loop reads CAWGLGQGGYNEQFF. In DNA, the CDR3 is TGTGCCTGGGGACTGGGACAGGGTGGTTACAATGAGCAGTTCTTC.

The V gene is TRBV7-8, the J gene TRBJ2-5, with TRBD2 matching 10 bases. Per the germline V gene, CDR1 is SGHVS and CDR2 is FQNEAQ. The CDR3 loop spans 15 amino acids. J gave up 4 bases and V 5 bases, and 7 bases lay outside the gene matches. The CDR3 bases are TGTGCCAGCAGCCGGCTACTAGCGGGGCTAGAGACCCAGTACTTC. This sequence encodes CASSRLLAGLETQYF.

The chain has TRBV6-5 and TRBJ2-3; D might be TRBD2 (5 bases). This CDR3 region has 14 residues. Germline V gene sequence: CDR1 MNHEY, CDR2 SVGAGI. V lost 0 bases to trimming and J lost 8 bases, with 12 bases between them. In nucleotides, the CDR3 is TGTGCCAGCAGTTACTCTGCCGGGAAGACTACGCAGTATTTT. This translates into CASSYSAGKTTQYF.

Only a few counts were recorded for this clonotype. V usage is TRBV19 and J usage is TRBJ2-1; 8 bases are shared with TRBD1. V shed 7 bases, J shed 3 bases, and the junction held 14 bases outside the gene matches. The CDR3 loop spans 17 amino acids. Germline CDR1 is LNHDA and CDR2 is SQIVND (reference sequence). The DNA for the CDR3 is TGTGCCAGTATAGCCACGACCGGGACAGGTGACTACAATGAGCAGTTCTTC. It codes for CASIATTGTGDYNEQFF.

This clonotype has only one observation. This may arise from a read error, as a much more abundant clone is one base away. The V and J genes are TRBV7-9 and TRBJ1-5; tentative D call: TRBD1 (6 bases). CDR1 and CDR2 (germline): SEHNR, FQNEAQ (reference sequence). The CDR3 runs to 15 residues. The germline V and J ends were trimmed by 1 base and 3 bases, with 10 bases remaining between them. CDR3 in amino acids: CASSLGGDNNQPQHF. The CDR3 DNA sequence: TGTGCCAGCAGCTTAGGGGGGGACAACAATCAGCCCCAGCATTTT.

V gene TRBV6-1 combines with J gene TRBJ2-5, with 13 bases that match TRBD2. Unmatched junction bases numbered 7, after V lost 7 bases and J lost 5 bases. CDR1 and CDR2 (germline): MNHNS, SASEGT. The CDR3 covers 15 residues. The CDR3: CASIEGLAGWETQYF. The CDR3 DNA is TGTGCCAGCATCGAGGGACTAGCGGGATGGGAGACCCAGTACTTC.

The chain uses TRBV27 and TRBJ1-5; 8 nucleotides align to TRBD1. Unmatched junction bases numbered 6, after V lost 5 bases and J lost 6 bases. The V gene's germline CDR1 is MNHEY and CDR2 SMNVEV (reference sequence). The CDR3 is made up of 14 amino acids. CDR3: CASSPGGGGQPQHF. Written as DNA, the CDR3 is TGTGCCAGCAGTCCAGGGGGCGGCGGTCAGCCCCAGCATTTT.

This clonotype was seen a handful of times. This chain joins TRBV4-3 and TRBJ2-3; a weak D match, TRBD2 (5 bases). This CDR3 has 13 residues. V was cut by 0 bases and J by 5 bases, with 6 bases left in between. Germline V CDR1 and CDR2: LGHNA, YSLEER. The CDR3, as DNA: TGCGCCAGCAGCCAAGATGCGGGAGATACGCAGTATTTT. The encoded protein is CASSQDAGDTQYF.

The rearrangement uses TRBV20-1 and TRBJ2-3; 8 nucleotides align to TRBD2. The V segment lost 5 bases and the J segment 1 base; nucleotides outside the gene matches: 8. The germline V gene encodes CDR1 DFQATT and CDR2 SNEGSKA (reference sequence). This CDR3 region has 15 residues. This CDR3 reads CSAPQPGGRTDTQYF. CDR3 bases: TGCAGTGCTCCCCAACCGGGAGGGCGCACAGATACGCAGTATTTT.

This rearrangement joins TRBV7-6 to TRBJ2-2; D uncertain. CDR3 length: 12 residues. Trimming left V 6 bases short and J 4 bases short, with 6 bases between. Per the germline V gene, CDR1 is SGHVS and CDR2 is FNYEAQ. The CDR3 DNA follows: TGTGCCAGCAGGCCTTTCACCGGGGAGCTGTTTTTT. Translation gives CASRPFTGELFF.

This clonotype was counted a few times. The chain carries TRBV4-3 and TRBJ1-1; 9 bases line up with TRBD1. The CDR3 is 15 residues long. Per the germline V gene, CDR1 is LGHNA and CDR2 is YSLEER. V was clipped by 4 bases and J by 5 bases; unmatched bases: 8. DNA of the CDR3: TGCGCCAGCAGCCTTACAGGGGGCTTTGGTACTGAAGCTTTCTTT. Its protein product is CASSLTGGFGTEAFF.

V is TRBV11-2 and J is TRBJ2-3; 9 bases map to TRBD2. Germline CDR1 SGHAT, CDR2 FQNNGV. The J segment lost 4 bases and the V segment lost 4 bases, leaving 6 bases of the junction unmatched. The CDR3 runs 15 residues. As DNA, the CDR3 is TGTGCCAGCAGCTGGGTGGCGGGAGGGCCAGATACGCAGTATTTT. This codes for CASSWVAGGPDTQYF. Full variable domain (outside the CDR3, taken from reference TRBV11-2 and TRBJ2-3): EAGVAQSPRYKIIEKRQSVAFWCNPISGHATLYWYQQILGQGPKLLIQFQNNGVVDDSQLPKDRFSAERLKGVDSTLKIQPAKLEDSAVYLCASSWVAGGPDTQYFGPGTRLTVL.

V usage is TRBV24-1 and J usage is TRBJ1-2; D call uncertain. Germline V lookup: CDR1 KGHDR, CDR2 SFDVKD. Trimming cost V 3 bases and J 4 bases, with 11 bases left between them. The CDR3 runs to 14 residues. The CDR3 region has the DNA TGTGCCACCAGTGATGCCCCCCAGATCTATGGCTACACCTTC. This encodes CATSDAPQIYGYTF.

The V gene is TRBV6-2 or TRBV6-3, the J gene TRBJ2-3, with TRBD2 matching over 10 bases. This CDR3 contains 13 residues. CDR1 and CDR2 from the germline V gene are MNHEY and SVGEGT. The V segment lost 6 bases and the J segment 4 bases; nucleotides outside the gene matches: 1. This CDR3 reads CASRTSGADTQYF. CDR3 bases: TGTGCCAGCAGAACTAGCGGGGCAGATACGCAGTATTTT.

The chain recombines TRBV30 with TRBJ2-4; D is undetermined. Germline V gene sequence: CDR1 GTSNPN, CDR2 SVGIG (reference sequence). The CDR3 runs to 16 residues. Trimming left V 1 base short and J 0 bases short, with 13 bases between. CDR3 amino acids: CAWSAAGKLAKNIQYF. The CDR3 DNA reads TGTGCCTGGAGTGCCGCTGGGAAACTAGCCAAAAACATTCAGTACTTC.